One sample yielded the 24 T cell receptor beta chains listed below, sequenced in a study of T-cell reconstitution after alpha-beta-depleted transplantation in children. Unique molecular identifiers were incorporated when the TCRbeta library was constructed. A single record per CDR3 protein comes from TCRdb applying MiXCR to the PCR reads. The data hold approximately 290,000 distinct CDR3 sequences, with more than 9% observed a single time. The sequenced sample was peripheral blood, obtained 180 days after TCRalphabeta/CD19-depleted stem cell transplant. Receptors were obtained from a male patient between 2 and 9 years old who had a stem cell transplant for chronic granulomatous disease, so the T cells may come from the graft donor.

At least ten counts were recorded for this clonotype. The chain couples TRBV20-1 to TRBJ2-7; D perhaps matches TRBD2 (5 bases). V lost 0 bases, J lost 0 bases, and 12 bases lay in between. Germline CDR1 is DFQATT and CDR2 is SNEGSKA (reference sequence). This CDR3 has 15 amino acids. The CDR3 region has the DNA TGCAGTGCTAGAGACATCTTGAGCGGCTCCTACGAGCAGTACTTC. Its translation: CSARDILSGSYEQYF.

In its sample, this clonotype was seen many times. J is TRBJ1-4 and V is TRBV4-1; the D gene is possibly TRBD1 (5 bases). V lost 7 bases, J lost 10 bases, and 16 bases lay in between. Germline lookup yields CDR1 MGHRA and CDR2 YSYEKL. There are 13 residues in the CDR3. The CDR3: CASKGQGGGKLFF. DNA of the CDR3: TGCGCCAGCAAAGGGCAGGGCGGCGGAAAACTGTTTTTT.

This clonotype was seen ten or more times. The chain joins TRBV29-1 to TRBJ2-5; D not certain. Trimming removed 8 bases at V and 2 bases at J, with 15 bases between. CDR3 size: 13 residues. CDR1 SQVTM and CDR2 ANQGSEA come from the germline V gene. This CDR3 reads CSTANRLQETQYF. Written as DNA, the CDR3 is TGCAGCACCGCCAACAGATTACAAGAGACCCAGTACTTC. Combining the CDR3 with reference TRBV29-1 and TRBJ2-5 gives the whole variable domain SAVISQKPSRDICQRGTSLTIQCQVDSQVTMMFWYRQQPGQSLTLIATANQGSEATYESGFVIDKFPISRPNLTFSTLTVSNMSPEDSSIYLCSTANRLQETQYFGPGTRLLVL.

This clonotype was counted many times. The chain employs TRBV20-1 and TRBJ2-5; TRBD1 might be the D (6 bases). V dropped 3 bases and J dropped 4 bases, with 15 bases sitting between them. Germline CDR1 and CDR2: DFQATT and SNEGSKA (reference sequence). This CDR3 has 14 residues. The chain's CDR3 is CSARSYRELETQYF. As DNA, the CDR3 is TGCAGTGCTAGGTCTTACAGGGAGCTAGAGACCCAGTACTTC.

This clonotype came up many times. This sequence joins TRBV28 and TRBJ1-5, with 9 positions matching TRBD1. The CDR3 contains 16 residues. V lost 3 bases, J lost 7 bases, and 10 bases stayed unmatched. CDR1 and CDR2 from the germline V gene are MDHEN and SYDVKM. This CDR3 reads CASSLLGQGSRQPQHF. CDR3 coding DNA: TGTGCCAGCAGTTTGCTGGGACAGGGATCAAGACAGCCCCAGCATTTT.

This clonotype appeared many times. V gene TRBV9 combines with J gene TRBJ2-7, with D possibly matching TRBD2 (6 bases). The CDR3 totals 14 residues. Germline CDR1 is SGDLS and CDR2 is YYNGEE. V dropped 2 bases and J dropped 0 bases, with 9 bases sitting between them. CDR3 amino acids: CASSVRRDSYEQYF. Written as DNA, the CDR3 is TGTGCCAGCAGCGTTCGGAGGGACTCCTACGAGCAGTACTTC. Combining the CDR3 with reference TRBV9 and TRBJ2-7 gives the whole variable domain DSGVTQTPKHLITATGQRVTLRCSPRSGDLSVYWYQQSLDQGLQFLIQYYNGEERAKGNILERFSAQQFPDLHSELNLSSLELGDSALYFCASSVRRDSYEQYFGPGTRLTVT.

This sequence joins TRBV18 and TRBJ2-5; 7 bases align to TRBD1. The trim removed 4 bases at V and 1 base at J, leaving 3 bases unmatched. Germline CDR1 KGHSH, CDR2 LQKENI. This CDR3 has 14 amino acids. For the CDR3, the DNA is TGTGCCAGCTCACGCGGACAGGTCCAAGAGACCCAGTACTTC. This encodes CASSRGQVQETQYF.

In its sample, this clonotype was seen many times. The chain couples TRBV7-6 to TRBJ2-1; 7 positions match TRBD1. Looked up from germline, CDR1 is SGHVS and CDR2 is FNYEAQ. Unmatched junction bases numbered 14, after V lost 4 bases and J lost 8 bases. The CDR3 runs to 16 residues. The CDR3 here is CASSSTGRGPGYEQFF. The CDR3 DNA reads TGTGCCAGCAGCTCGACAGGGAGAGGGCCTGGTTATGAGCAGTTCTTC.

This clonotype occurred many times. The J gene is TRBJ1-4, the V gene TRBV7-2; maybe TRBD1 (5 bases). This CDR3 has 15 amino acids. Germline assignment: CDR1 SGHTA and CDR2 FQGNSA. Trimming left V 1 base short and J 5 bases short, with 11 bases between. This CDR3 is CASSLVQGSNEKLFF. In nucleotides, the CDR3 is TGTGCCAGCAGCTTAGTGCAGGGTAGCAATGAAAAACTGTTTTTT.

Of note for this clonotype: One base away lies a much larger clone, so this may be a sequencing read error. The chain has TRBV29-1 and TRBJ2-3; D perhaps matches TRBD2 (5 bases). The germline V and J ends were trimmed by 8 bases and 4 bases, with 13 bases remaining between them. Germline V gene sequence: CDR1 SQVTM, CDR2 ANQGSEA. The CDR3 is 12 residues long. The CDR3 DNA follows: TGCAGCCTAGCCCTAACGCCAGATACGCAGTATTTT. Protein product: CSLALTPDTQYF.

This clonotype was found many times. The chain combines TRBV18 with TRBJ2-4; TRBD1 matches 7 bases. J lost 0 bases, V lost 5 bases, and 13 bases had no gene match. In germline, CDR1 is KGHSH, CDR2 LQKENI. The CDR3 spans 18 residues. The CDR3 sequence is CASSVLGQNLLAKNIQYF. The CDR3 region has the DNA TGTGCCAGCTCAGTCTTGGGACAGAATCTACTAGCCAAAAACATTCAGTACTTC.

This clonotype was counted ten times or more. The rearrangement links TRBV6-2 or TRBV6-3 to TRBJ2-7, with a possible D match to TRBD1 (6 bases). Trimming took 8 bases from V and 5 from J, leaving 10 bases between them. The CDR3 consists of 11 residues. CDR1 is MNHEY and CDR2 is SVGEGT in the germline V gene. CDR3 amino acids: CASQTGNEQYF. The DNA for the CDR3 is TGTGCCAGCCAAACAGGGAACGAGCAGTACTTC.

This clonotype was found many times. CDR3 in amino acids: CASTHGGPSYNEQFF. The CDR3 nucleotides are TGTGCCAGCACTCACGGGGGTCCCTCCTACAATGAGCAGTTCTTC. The chain couples TRBV25-1 to TRBJ2-1; possible D gene TRBD2, 6 bases. The germline gives CDR1 MGHDK, CDR2 SYGVNS. V was cut by 7 bases and J by 0 bases, with 13 bases left in between. There are 15 residues in the CDR3.

This clonotype was found a few times. The chain joins TRBV7-9 to TRBJ1-5; TRBD1 agrees at 9 bases. The CDR3 spans 15 residues. CDR1 is SEHNR and CDR2 is FQNEAQ in the germline V gene (reference sequence). Germline trimming cut 5 bases from V and 0 bases from J; bases unmatched to any gene: 2. The CDR3 coding sequence is TGTGCCAGCAGCCAACAGGGGGCTAGCAATCAGCCCCAGCATTTT. This translates into CASSQQGASNQPQHF.

This clonotype came up many times. V gene TRBV7-8 combines with J gene TRBJ2-1; TRBD1 aligns across 7 bases. This CDR3 is built from 15 residues. Germline CDR1 reads SGHVS; CDR2 reads FQNEAQ. The ends lost 5 bases at V and 0 bases at J; junction bases unmatched: 4. CDR3 in amino acids: CASSQDRFSYNEQFF. The CDR3 coding sequence is TGTGCCAGCAGCCAGGACAGGTTCTCCTACAATGAGCAGTTCTTC.

This clonotype has at least ten counts. The chain uses TRBV10-3 and TRBJ1-5; 7 bases align to TRBD1. This CDR3 is built from 14 residues. The germline CDR1 and CDR2 sequences are ENHRY and SYGVKD. V lost 10 bases to trimming and J lost 4 bases; unmatched junction nucleotides: 10. This CDR3 is CATNTGDPNQPQHF. DNA of the CDR3: TGTGCCACAAATACAGGGGACCCAAATCAGCCCCAGCATTTT.

In its sample, this clonotype was seen many times. V and J are TRBV6-5 and TRBJ2-2; 7 bases are shared with TRBD2. The CDR3 extends over 16 amino acids. With 2 bases clipped from V and 4 bases from J, the junction kept 7 bases outside the gene matches. The germline CDR1 and CDR2 sequences are MNHEY and SVGAGI. For the CDR3, the DNA is TGTGCCAGCAGTTACCCGGGGGGAGAGACCACCGGGGAGCTGTTTTTT. Its translation is CASSYPGGETTGELFF.

In this sample, this clonotype turned up many times. This chain uses TRBV5-1 with TRBJ2-1, with TRBD1 matching over 8 bases. The J segment lost 1 base and the V segment lost 5 bases, leaving 5 bases of the junction unmatched. This CDR3 has 15 amino acids. Germline V gene sequence: CDR1 SGHRS, CDR2 YFSETQ. CDR3 protein: CASSSQGASYNEQFF. DNA of the CDR3: TGCGCCAGCAGTTCCCAGGGGGCTTCCTACAATGAGCAGTTCTTC.

This clonotype was seen ten or more times. This chain joins TRBV15 and TRBJ2-2; TRBD2 agrees at 7 bases. The V gene end was trimmed by 3 bases and the J gene end by 5 bases; junction bases not matched to a gene: 6. The CDR3 contains 15 residues. Per the germline V gene, CDR1 is LNHNV and CDR2 is YYDKDF (reference sequence). The CDR3 sequence: CATSSGGGPTGELFF. The CDR3 nucleotides read TGTGCCACCAGCAGTGGGGGGGGACCAACCGGGGAGCTGTTTTTT.

This clonotype was seen many times. The CDR3, as DNA: TGTGCCAGCAGCTTAGGACAGGTCTCGAACACCGGGGAGCTGTTTTTT. Translation: CASSLGQVSNTGELFF. The genes are TRBV7-9 and TRBJ2-2; TRBD1 is a possible D gene (6 bases). Germline CDR1 and CDR2: SEHNR and FQNEAQ (reference sequence). The CDR3 runs 16 residues. The V end lost 1 base, the J end lost 0 bases, and 9 bases lay between the germline ends.

This clonotype was counted many times. Written as DNA, the CDR3 is TGCAGTGCTAGAGATAGGCGGGGGAGCTCCTACAATGAGCAGTTCTTC. Translated: CSARDRRGSSYNEQFF. The chain links TRBV20-1 to TRBJ2-1; 7 nucleotides agree with TRBD2. There are 16 residues in the CDR3. In germline, CDR1 is DFQATT, CDR2 SNEGSKA (reference sequence). V lost 0 bases to trimming and J lost 0 bases; unmatched junction nucleotides: 5.

This clonotype was found many times. The chain joins TRBV5-1 to TRBJ2-1; D is unclear. The CDR3 covers 16 residues. Germline values: CDR1 SGHRS, CDR2 YFSETQ. Trimming stripped 0 bases from V and 9 bases from J, with 19 bases between. DNA for the CDR3: TGCGCCAGCAGCTTGGGAACCAGCTTTGGGGATTCTGAGCAGTTCTTC. Translation: CASSLGTSFGDSEQFF.

This clonotype was counted ten times or more. The chain links TRBV6-2 or TRBV6-3 to TRBJ2-3; 9 bases fit TRBD1. V lost 0 bases, J lost 3 bases, and 4 bases stayed unmatched. Looked up from germline, CDR1 is MNHEY and CDR2 is SVGEGT. This CDR3 is built from 16 residues. Here the CDR3 DNA reads TGTGCCAGCAGTTACTCTCCGGGACAGGGAACAGATACGCAGTATTTT. It yields the protein CASSYSPGQGTDTQYF.

This clonotype appeared many times. The chain employs TRBV20-1 and TRBJ2-2, with D unclear. The CDR3 spans 11 residues. V shed 3 bases and J shed 8 bases, with 7 bases lying between them. Germline CDR1 DFQATT, CDR2 SNEGSKA (reference sequence). Here the CDR3 reads CSARVVGELFF. CDR3 DNA: TGCAGTGCTAGGGTAGTGGGGGAGCTGTTTTTT.